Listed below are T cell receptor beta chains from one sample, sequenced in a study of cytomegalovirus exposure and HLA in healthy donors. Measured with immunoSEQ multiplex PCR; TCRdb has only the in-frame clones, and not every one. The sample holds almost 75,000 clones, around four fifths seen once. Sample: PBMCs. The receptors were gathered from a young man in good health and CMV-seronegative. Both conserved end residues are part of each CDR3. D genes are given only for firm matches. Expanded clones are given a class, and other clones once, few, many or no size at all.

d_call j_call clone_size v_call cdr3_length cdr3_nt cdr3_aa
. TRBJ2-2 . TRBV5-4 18 TGTGCCAGCAGCCACATCGGAGGAGGTAGCGGAATCACCGGGGAGCTGTTTTTT CASSHIGGGSGITGELFF
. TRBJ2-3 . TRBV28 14 TGTGCCAGCAGTTTACTCATCCGGGAAAATACGCAGTATTTT CASSLLIRENTQYF
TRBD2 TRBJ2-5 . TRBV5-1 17 TGCGCCAGCAGCTTGGCGGGACTAGCGGGGTACCAAGAGACCCAGTACTTC CASSLAGLAGYQETQYF
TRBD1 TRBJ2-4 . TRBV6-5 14 TGTGCCAGCAGACAGGGGTCGGCCAAAAACATTCAGTACTTC CASRQGSAKNIQYF
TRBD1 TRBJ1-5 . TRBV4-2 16 TGTGCCAGCAGCCAAGGACAGGGTTCGCGTGGCCAGCCCCAGCATTTT CASSQGQGSRGQPQHF
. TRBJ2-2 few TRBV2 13 TGTGCCAGCAGTGATACAGACACCGGGGAGCTGTTTTTT CASSDTDTGELFF
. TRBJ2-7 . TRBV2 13 TGTGCCAGCACCCCCTTTCTCTCCTACGAGCAGTACTTC CASTPFLSYEQYF
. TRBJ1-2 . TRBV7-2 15 TGTGCCAGCAGCACTAGCGGGGGGGCTCGGTATGGCTACACCTTC CASSTSGGARYGYTF
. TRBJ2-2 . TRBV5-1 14 TGCGCCAGCAGCTTTACGGGGGACACCGGGGAGCTGTTTTTT CASSFTGDTGELFF
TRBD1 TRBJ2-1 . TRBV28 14 TGTGCCAGCGATTCAGGGGGCCACTACAATGAGCAGTTCTTC CASDSGGHYNEQFF
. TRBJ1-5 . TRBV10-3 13 TGTGCCATCAGTGCACAGGACAATCAGCCCCAGCATTTT CAISAQDNQPQHF
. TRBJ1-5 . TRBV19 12 TGTGCCAGTAGTATACCCGATCTACCCCAGCATTTT CASSIPDLPQHF
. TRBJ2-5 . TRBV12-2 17 TGTGCAAGTCGCTTACCTCTTCCCGGGACAGCCCCGGAGACCCAGTACTTC CASRLPLPGTAPETQYF
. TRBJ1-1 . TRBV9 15 TGTGCCAGCAGCCCCGCCGACGGAGATAGCACTGAAGCTTTCTTT CASSPADGDSTEAFF
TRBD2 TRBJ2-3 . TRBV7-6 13 TGTGCCAGCAGCTCAAGACTAGCGGATACGCAGTATTTT CASSSRLADTQYF
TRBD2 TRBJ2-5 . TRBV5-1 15 TGCGCCAGCAGCTTTAGCGGGATCAATGCAGAGACCCAGTACTTC CASSFSGINAETQYF
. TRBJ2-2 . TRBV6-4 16 TGTGCCAGCAGTAACTCGGGGGCAGTTGAAACCGGGGAGCTGTTTTTT CASSNSGAVETGELFF
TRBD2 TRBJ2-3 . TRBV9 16 TGTGCCAGCAGCGCCCGACTAGCGGGAACCACAGATACGCAGTATTTT CASSARLAGTTDTQYF
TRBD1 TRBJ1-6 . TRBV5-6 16 TGTGCCAGCAGCGGAGGGGGCTGGGGGGCGGAATCACCCCTCCACTTT CASSGGGWGAESPLHF
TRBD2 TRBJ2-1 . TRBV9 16 TGTGCCAGCAGCGTAGGGGGGACTAGCGTCCTTAATGAGCAGTTCTTC CASSVGGTSVLNEQFF